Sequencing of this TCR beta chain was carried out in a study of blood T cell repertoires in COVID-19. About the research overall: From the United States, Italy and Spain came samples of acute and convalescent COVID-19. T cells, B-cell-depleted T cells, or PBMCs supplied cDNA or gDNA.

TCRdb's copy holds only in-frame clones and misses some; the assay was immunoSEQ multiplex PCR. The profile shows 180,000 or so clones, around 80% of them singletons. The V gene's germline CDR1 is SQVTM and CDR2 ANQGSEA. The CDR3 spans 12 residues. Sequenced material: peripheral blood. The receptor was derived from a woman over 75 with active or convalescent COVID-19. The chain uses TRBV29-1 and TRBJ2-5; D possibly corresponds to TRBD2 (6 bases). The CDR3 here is CGIAGRQETQYF. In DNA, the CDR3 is TGCGGTATTGCGGGGAGACAAGAGACCCAGTACTTC.